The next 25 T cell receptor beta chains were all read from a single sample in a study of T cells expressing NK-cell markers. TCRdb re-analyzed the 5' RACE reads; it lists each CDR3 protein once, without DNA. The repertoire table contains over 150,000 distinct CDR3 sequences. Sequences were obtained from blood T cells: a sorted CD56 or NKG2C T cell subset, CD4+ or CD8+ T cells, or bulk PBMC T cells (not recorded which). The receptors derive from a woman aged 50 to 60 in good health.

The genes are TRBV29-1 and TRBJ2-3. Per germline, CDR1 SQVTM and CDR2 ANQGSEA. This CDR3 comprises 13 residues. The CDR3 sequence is CSVGPEFPDTQYF.

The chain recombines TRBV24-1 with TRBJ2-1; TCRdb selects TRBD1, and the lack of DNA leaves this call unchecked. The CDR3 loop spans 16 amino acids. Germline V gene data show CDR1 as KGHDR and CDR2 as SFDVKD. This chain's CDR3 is CATSDLRQGEGNEQFF.

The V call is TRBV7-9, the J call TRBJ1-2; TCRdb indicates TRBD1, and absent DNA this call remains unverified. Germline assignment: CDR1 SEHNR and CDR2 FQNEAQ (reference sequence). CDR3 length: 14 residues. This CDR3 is CASSLVLPPYGYTF. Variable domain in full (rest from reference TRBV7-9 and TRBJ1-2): DTGVSQNPRHKITKRGQNVTFRCDPISEHNRLYWYRQTLGQGPEFLTYFQNEAQLEKSRLLSDRFSAERPKGSFSTLEIQRTEQGDSAMYLCASSLVLPPYGYTFGSGTRLTVV.

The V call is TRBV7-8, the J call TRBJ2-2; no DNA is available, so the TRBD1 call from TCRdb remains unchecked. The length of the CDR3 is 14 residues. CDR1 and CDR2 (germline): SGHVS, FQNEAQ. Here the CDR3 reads CASYRGRSTGELFF.

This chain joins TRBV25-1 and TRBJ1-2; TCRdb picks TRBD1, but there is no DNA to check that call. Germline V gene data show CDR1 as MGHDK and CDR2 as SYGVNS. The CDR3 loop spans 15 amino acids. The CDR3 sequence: CASYYEDRGDYGYTF.

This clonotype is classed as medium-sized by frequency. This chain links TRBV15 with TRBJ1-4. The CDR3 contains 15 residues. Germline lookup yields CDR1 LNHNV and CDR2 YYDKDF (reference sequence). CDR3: CATSRVKGTDEKLFF.

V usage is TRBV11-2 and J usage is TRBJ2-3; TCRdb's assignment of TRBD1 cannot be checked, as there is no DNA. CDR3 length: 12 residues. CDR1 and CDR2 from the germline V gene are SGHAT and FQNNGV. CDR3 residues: CASTLSRDTQYF.

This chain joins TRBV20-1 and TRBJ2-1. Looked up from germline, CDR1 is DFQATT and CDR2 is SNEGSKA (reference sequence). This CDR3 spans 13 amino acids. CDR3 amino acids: CSARDRGFNEQFF.

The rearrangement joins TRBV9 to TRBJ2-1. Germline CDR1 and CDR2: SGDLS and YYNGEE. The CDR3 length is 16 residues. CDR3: CASSVRADLGHNEQFF.

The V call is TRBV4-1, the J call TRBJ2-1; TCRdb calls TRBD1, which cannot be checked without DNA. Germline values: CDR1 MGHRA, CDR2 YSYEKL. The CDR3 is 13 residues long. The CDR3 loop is CASSQNLGDEQFF.

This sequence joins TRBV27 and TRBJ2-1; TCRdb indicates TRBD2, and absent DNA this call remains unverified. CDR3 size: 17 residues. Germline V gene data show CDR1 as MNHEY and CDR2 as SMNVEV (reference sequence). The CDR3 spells CASSPTGLAGPYNEQFF.

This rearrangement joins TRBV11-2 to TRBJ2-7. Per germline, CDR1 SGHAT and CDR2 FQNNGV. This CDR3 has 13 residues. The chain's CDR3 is CASSLDRDYEQYF.

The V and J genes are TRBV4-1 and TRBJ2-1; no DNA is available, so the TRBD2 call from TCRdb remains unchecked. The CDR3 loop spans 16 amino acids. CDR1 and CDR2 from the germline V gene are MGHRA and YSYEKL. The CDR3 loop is CASSQDKAGGGHEQFF.

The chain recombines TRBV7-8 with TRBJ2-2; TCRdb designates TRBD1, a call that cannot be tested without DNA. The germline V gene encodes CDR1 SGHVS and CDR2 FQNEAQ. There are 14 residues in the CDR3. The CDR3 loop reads CAIRGGGNTGELFF.

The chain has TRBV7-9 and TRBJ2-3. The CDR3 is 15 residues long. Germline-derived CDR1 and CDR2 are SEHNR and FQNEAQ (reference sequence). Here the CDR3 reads CASSPTGISTDTQYF. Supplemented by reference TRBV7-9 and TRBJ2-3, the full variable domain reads DTGVSQNPRHKITKRGQNVTFRCDPISEHNRLYWYRQTLGQGPEFLTYFQNEAQLEKSRLLSDRFSAERPKGSFSTLEIQRTEQGDSAMYLCASSPTGISTDTQYFGPGTRLTVL.

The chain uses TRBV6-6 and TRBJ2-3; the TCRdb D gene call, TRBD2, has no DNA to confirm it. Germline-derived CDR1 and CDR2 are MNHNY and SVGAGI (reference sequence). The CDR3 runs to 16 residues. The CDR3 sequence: CASSGWTSGSTDTQYF.

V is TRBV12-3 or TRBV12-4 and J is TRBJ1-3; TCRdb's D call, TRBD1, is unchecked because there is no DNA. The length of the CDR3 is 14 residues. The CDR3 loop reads CASSPPGLGNTIYF.

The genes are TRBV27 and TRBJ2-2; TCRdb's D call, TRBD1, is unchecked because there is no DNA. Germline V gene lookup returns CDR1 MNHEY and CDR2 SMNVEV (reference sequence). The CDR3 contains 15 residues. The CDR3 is CASTTGTGAVGELFF.

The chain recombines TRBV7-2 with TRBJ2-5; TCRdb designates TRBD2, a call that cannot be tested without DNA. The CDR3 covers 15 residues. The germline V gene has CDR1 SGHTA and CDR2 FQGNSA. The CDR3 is CASSFGEGFQETQYF.

CDR3 in amino acids: CATSRGRGGGADTQYF. The chain has TRBV15 and TRBJ2-3; TCRdb's assignment of TRBD2 cannot be checked, as there is no DNA. Germline assignment: CDR1 LNHNV and CDR2 YYDKDF (reference sequence). This CDR3 is built from 16 residues.

The CDR3 here is CASSQERGLDRERFF. V usage is TRBV4-1 and J usage is TRBJ2-1; TCRdb returns TRBD1, unconfirmable since there is no DNA. The CDR3 totals 15 residues. Germline-derived CDR1 and CDR2 are MGHRA and YSYEKL.

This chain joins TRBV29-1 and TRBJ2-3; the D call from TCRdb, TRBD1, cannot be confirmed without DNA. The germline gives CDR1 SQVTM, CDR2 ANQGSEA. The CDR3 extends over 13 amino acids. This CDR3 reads CSVEDGGANTQYF.

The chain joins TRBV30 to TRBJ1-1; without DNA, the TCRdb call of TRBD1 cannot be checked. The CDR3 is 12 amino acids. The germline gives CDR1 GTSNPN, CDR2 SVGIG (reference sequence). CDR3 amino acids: CAWARVDTEAFF.

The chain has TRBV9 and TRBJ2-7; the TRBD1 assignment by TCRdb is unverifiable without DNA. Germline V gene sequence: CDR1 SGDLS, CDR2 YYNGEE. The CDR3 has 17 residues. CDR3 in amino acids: CASSVADRGVGLGEQYF. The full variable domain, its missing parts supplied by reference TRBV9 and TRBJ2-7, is DSGVTQTPKHLITATGQRVTLRCSPRSGDLSVYWYQQSLDQGLQFLIQYYNGEERAKGNILERFSAQQFPDLHSELNLSSLELGDSALYFCASSVADRGVGLGEQYFGPGTRLTVT.

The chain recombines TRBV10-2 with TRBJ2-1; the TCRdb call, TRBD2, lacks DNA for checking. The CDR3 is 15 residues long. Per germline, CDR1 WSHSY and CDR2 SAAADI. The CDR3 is CASTTGTATYNEQFF.